These 8 T cell receptor beta chains were all obtained from the same sample, sequenced in a study of T cells in Graves' hyperthyroidism and ophthalmopathy. TCR beta CDR3 regions were amplified from RNA transcripts. HTBI primers were the set used in a first-round RT-PCR of the TCR CDR3. MiXCR, run by TCRdb on the multiplex PCR reads, gives a single entry per CDR3 protein. Here the sample spans hundreds of thousands of distinct CDR3 sequences, 20% being singletons. The sequencing sample was made of blood. Receptors were obtained from a man younger than 45 with Graves' ophthalmopathy.

To note about this clonotype: A much larger clone is a single base away; this may be a read error. V usage is TRBV20-1 and J usage is TRBJ2-1, with a weak D call TRBD1 (5 bases). Germline CDR1 and CDR2: DFQATT and SNEGSKA (reference sequence). This CDR3 spans 13 amino acids. The CDR3 region has the DNA TGCAGTGCTAGGAGCAGGACGGACAATGTGCAGTTCTTC. Translation: CSARSRTDNVQFF.

Comment on this clonotype: An end of the junction does not agree with germline; a read error may underlie this. The chain employs TRBV2 and TRBJ2-3, with a possible D match to TRBD1 (7 bases). The germline V gene has CDR1 SNHLY and CDR2 FYNNEI. This CDR3 has 12 residues. CDR3 DNA sequence: TGTGCCAGCCGAGGGGGGACAGTTACGCAGTATTTT. It yields the protein CASRGGTVTQYF.

This clonotype has more than one count but fewer than ten. The CDR3, as DNA: TGTGCCAGCAGCCGCCTCGGGGGGGGCATATACAATGAGCAGTTCTTC. It codes for CASSRLGGGIYNEQFF. The chain joins TRBV11-2 to TRBJ2-1, with 8 nucleotides matching TRBD2. CDR1 is SGHAT, CDR2 FQNNGV, per germline. The CDR3 contains 16 residues. V was pared by 5 bases and J by 4 bases, with 10 bases of the junction left unmatched. The full variable domain, completed using reference TRBV11-2 and TRBJ2-1, is EAGVAQSPRYKIIEKRQSVAFWCNPISGHATLYWYQQILGQGPKLLIQFQNNGVVDDSQLPKDRFSAERLKGVDSTLKIQPAKLEDSAVYLCASSRLGGGIYNEQFFGPGTRLTVL.

This clonotype was found a few times. The chain has TRBV12-3 or TRBV12-4 and TRBJ2-7; 12 bases fit TRBD2. The CDR3 is 16 amino acids. J was trimmed by 2 bases and V by 4 bases; bases with no gene match: 6. The CDR3 is CASSSSTSGSAYEQYF. The CDR3 DNA reads TGTGCCAGCAGTTCCTCGACTAGCGGGAGCGCCTACGAGCAGTACTTC.

The rearrangement uses TRBV27 and TRBJ2-7; possible D gene TRBD1, 6 bases. Germline assignment: CDR1 MNHEY and CDR2 SMNVEV (reference sequence). The CDR3 is made up of 15 amino acids. Trimming left V 0 bases short and J 2 bases short, with 11 bases between. The DNA for the CDR3 is TGTGCCAGCAGTTTATCGACGACAGGCACCTACGAGCAGTACTTC. It encodes CASSLSTTGTYEQYF.

This rearrangement joins TRBV28 to TRBJ1-1; D is possibly TRBD1 (5 bases). The CDR3 runs to 15 residues. Germline V CDR1 and CDR2: MDHEN, SYDVKM. Trimming left V 0 bases short and J 1 base short, with 9 bases between. CDR3 bases: TGTGCCAGCAGTTTATGGGGGGAAGGGAACACTGAAGCTTTCTTT. Protein: CASSLWGEGNTEAFF.

The CDR3 sequence is CASSQGAVHRGYTF. The CDR3 DNA sequence: TGTGCCAGCAGCCAAGGGGCCGTCCACCGAGGCTACACCTTC. The chain combines TRBV14 with TRBJ1-2; D not certain. This CDR3 has 14 residues. The germline CDR1 and CDR2 sequences are SGHDN and FVKESK. With 1 base removed from V and 8 bases from J, the gap between germline ends came to 14 bases.

In this sample, this clonotype turned up a few times. The chain couples TRBV6-5 to TRBJ2-6, with a possible D match to TRBD2 (5 bases). This CDR3 has 15 amino acids. Germline assignment: CDR1 MNHEY and CDR2 SVGAGI. The V end lost 2 bases, the J end lost 0 bases, and 5 bases lay between the germline ends. CDR3 residues: CASSYDYSGANVLTF. The CDR3 nucleotides read TGTGCCAGCAGTTACGACTACTCTGGGGCCAACGTCCTGACTTTC.